The rows below give T cell receptor beta chains drawn from one sample of a study of blood T cell repertoires in COVID-19. Data came from immunoSEQ multiplex PCR; TCRdb stores just in-frame clones and leaves some out. In the table there are roughly 120,000 clones, 70% to 90% of which are singletons. The sample taken for sequencing was peripheral blood. These TCRs come from a man in his 60s with acute or convalescent COVID-19. Both conserved end residues are part of each CDR3. The order of the fields is clone size, CDR3 length, V gene, D gene, J gene, CDR3 protein, CDR3 DNA. A D gene is named only where the DNA matches it firmly. Size is omitted from some rows. Given values are once, few, many or a class for expanded clones.

clone_size: NA
cdr3_length: 16
v_call: TRBV5-4
d_call: NA
j_call: TRBJ2-2
cdr3_aa: CASSLASGQRTGELFF
cdr3_nt: TGTGCCAGCAGCTTGGCGTCAGGACAGAGGACCGGGGAGCTGTTTTTT

clone_size: many
cdr3_length: 13
v_call: TRBV19
d_call: TRBD1
j_call: TRBJ1-5
cdr3_aa: CASSPQGDQPQHF
cdr3_nt: TGTGCCAGTAGTCCACAGGGGGATCAGCCCCAGCATTTT

clone_size: NA
cdr3_length: 16
v_call: TRBV11-2
d_call: NA
j_call: TRBJ2-7
cdr3_aa: CASSLDYGGGFYEQYF
cdr3_nt: TGTGCCAGCAGCTTAGATTATGGGGGCGGATTCTACGAGCAGTACTTC

clone_size: NA
cdr3_length: 16
v_call: TRBV28
d_call: TRBD1
j_call: TRBJ2-2
cdr3_aa: CASSPNLGQGTGELFF
cdr3_nt: TGTGCCAGCAGCCCAAACCTGGGACAGGGCACCGGGGAGCTGTTTTTT

clone_size: once
cdr3_length: 14
v_call: TRBV7-2
d_call: TRBD1
j_call: TRBJ1-1
cdr3_aa: CASSGDRGNTEAFF
cdr3_nt: TGTGCCAGCAGCGGGGACAGGGGGAACACTGAAGCTTTCTTT

clone_size: NA
cdr3_length: 16
v_call: TRBV4-1
d_call: NA
j_call: TRBJ2-7
cdr3_aa: CASSQSFGDTRYEQYF
cdr3_nt: TGCGCCAGCAGCCAGAGCTTTGGGGACACCCGGTACGAGCAGTACTTC

clone_size: once
cdr3_length: 16
v_call: TRBV19
d_call: NA
j_call: TRBJ2-4
cdr3_aa: CASSIEGALAKNIQYF
cdr3_nt: TGTGCCAGTAGTATAGAGGGCGCCCTAGCCAAAAACATTCAGTACTTC

clone_size: NA
cdr3_length: 8
v_call: TRBV27
d_call: NA
j_call: TRBJ2-6
cdr3_aa: CATFVLTF
cdr3_nt: TGTGCCACCTTCGTCCTGACTTTC

clone_size: NA
cdr3_length: 15
v_call: TRBV27
d_call: NA
j_call: TRBJ2-7
cdr3_aa: CASRPLGGIVSEQYF
cdr3_nt: TGTGCCAGCAGACCCCTAGGAGGTATAGTCTCCGAGCAGTACTTC

clone_size: NA
cdr3_length: 16
v_call: TRBV24-1
d_call: TRBD1
j_call: TRBJ2-7
cdr3_aa: CATSDSNRGFSDEQYF
cdr3_nt: TGTGCCACCAGTGATTCTAACAGGGGGTTTTCGGACGAGCAGTACTTC